This T cell receptor beta chain was recovered during a study of neurological immune-mediated disorders. MiXCR, applied by TCRdb to the 5' RACE reads, yields one record per CDR3 protein. The sample records about 95,000 distinct CDR3 sequences, 3.5% to 4% being singletons. This clonotype was observed many times. Trimming shortened V by 5 bases and J by 2 bases, and 16 bases separated the two germline ends. Germline V gives CDR1 MNHEY, CDR2 SMNVEV (reference sequence). This CDR3 spans 16 amino acids. The material sequenced was PBMCs. This sequence was found in a woman younger than 30 with multiple sclerosis. The rearrangement links TRBV27 to TRBJ1-5, with a weak D call TRBD1 (6 bases). CDR3 protein: CASSRTGGAGNQPQHF. The CDR3 DNA reads as TGTGCCAGCAGTCGCACCGGGGGGGCAGGCAATCAGCCCCAGCATTTT.